These 12 T cell receptor beta chains were all obtained from the same sample, sequenced in a study of beta chain features in type 1 diabetes. Study conclusions and caveats: Researchers report that Type 1 diabetes patients had moderately but significantly shorter TCRB CDR3s across all four CD4+ subsets.

The entirety of the isolated RNA underwent reverse transcription, so expressed TCRB transcripts were sequenced. Generated by immunoSEQ multiplex PCR, the TCRdb table keeps only in-frame clones and is missing some. Of about 270,000 clones in the sample, over 11% were seen once. Their specific antigens are unknown. The sequenced sample was naive CD4+ T cells from blood. These receptors originate from a man aged 25 to 40 with type 1 diabetes.

Only a few counts were recorded for this clone. The V and J genes are TRBV7-9 and TRBJ2-7; TRBD2 might be the D (6 bases). The CDR3 has 17 residues. Trimming shortened V by 4 bases and J by 0 bases, and 19 bases separated the two germline ends. The germline gives CDR1 SEHNR, CDR2 FQNEAQ (reference sequence). CDR3 nucleotide sequence: TGTGCCAGCAGCTCCGGGCGGGGACGGCCGAGCTCCTACGAGCAGTACTTC. It yields the protein CASSSGRGRPSSYEQYF.

The chain links TRBV7-2 to TRBJ1-1; unclear D gene. Trimming cost V 3 bases and J 2 bases, with 10 bases left between them. Germline CDR1 SGHTA, CDR2 FQGNSA. The CDR3 extends over 14 amino acids. This chain's CDR3 is CASSLGSSNTEAFF. CDR3 nucleotides: TGTGCCAGCAGCTTGGGGAGTTCAAACACTGAAGCTTTCTTT.

J is TRBJ1-2 and V is TRBV6-1; tentative D call: TRBD1 (6 bases). The ends were cut back, 7 bases at V and 1 base at J, with 13 bases in the middle. Looked up from germline, CDR1 is MNHNS and CDR2 is SASEGT. CDR3 length equals 14 residues. The CDR3 coding sequence is TGTGCCAGCACCTCTGGACAGTTTAACTATGGCTACACCTTC. It encodes CASTSGQFNYGYTF.

The CDR3: CASSDRGDRRYF. As DNA, the CDR3 is TGTGCCAGCAGTGATCGAGGGGACAGACGGTACTTC. The chain couples TRBV25-1 to TRBJ2-7; 7 bases map to TRBD1. This CDR3 contains 12 residues. J gave up 12 bases and V 3 bases, and 8 bases lay outside the gene matches. Germline V gives CDR1 MGHDK, CDR2 SYGVNS.

The chain carries TRBV5-4 and TRBJ1-1, with no clear D. Germline-derived CDR1 and CDR2 are SGHNT and YYREEE (reference sequence). Trimming shortened V by 4 bases and J by 1 base, and 8 bases separated the two germline ends. This CDR3 region has 13 residues. CDR3 loop: CASSIYTNTEAFF. The DNA for the CDR3 is TGTGCCAGCAGCATTTACACGAACACTGAAGCTTTCTTT.

V gene TRBV30 combines with J gene TRBJ1-1, with 9 bases identical to TRBD1. Germline CDR1 and CDR2: GTSNPN and SVGIG (reference sequence). With 3 bases clipped from V and 4 bases from J, the junction kept 6 bases outside the gene matches. This CDR3 has 14 residues. The DNA for the CDR3 is TGTGCCTGGAGCCCGGGACAGGGCGTCACTGAAGCTTTCTTT. Amino acids: CAWSPGQGVTEAFF.

The rearrangement uses TRBV7-2 and TRBJ2-1; maybe TRBD2 (5 bases). Germline CDR1 is SGHTA and CDR2 is FQGNSA. The ends were cut back, 5 bases at V and 0 bases at J, with 14 bases in the middle. The CDR3 extends over 16 amino acids. As DNA, the CDR3 is TGTGCCAGCAGCCTAAGGTCCACTAGCTCCTACAATGAGCAGTTCTTC. This sequence encodes CASSLRSTSSYNEQFF.

This chain links TRBV27 with TRBJ1-2; possible D gene TRBD1, 5 bases. The length of the CDR3 is 12 residues. CDR1 and CDR2 (germline): MNHEY, SMNVEV (reference sequence). V lost 4 bases and J lost 5, with 8 bases in between. CDR3 DNA: TGTGCCAGCAGTTCCCAGGGTTATGGCTACACCTTC. As protein: CASSSQGYGYTF.

J is TRBJ2-3 and V is TRBV28, with 13 nucleotides matching TRBD2. CDR3 length equals 18 residues. V lost 4 bases, J lost 2 bases, and 9 bases stayed unmatched. Germline V gene lookup returns CDR1 MDHEN and CDR2 SYDVKM. Here the CDR3 reads CASSSQRLAGGHTDTQYF. CDR3 DNA sequence: TGTGCCAGCAGTTCTCAAAGACTAGCGGGAGGCCACACAGATACGCAGTATTTT.

On this clone itself: Other DNA sequences within the sample encode an identical CDR3. The J gene is TRBJ2-7, the V gene TRBV7-2; 7 bases agree with TRBD1. Trimming removed 5 bases from V and 0 bases from J; junction bases left unmatched: 1. This CDR3 contains 13 residues. Germline V gene data show CDR1 as SGHTA and CDR2 as FQGNSA. The CDR3 region has the DNA TGTGCCAGCAGCAGGGACAGCTCCTACGAGCAGTACTTC. This translates into CASSRDSSYEQYF.

This clone was observed a handful of times. This chain's CDR3 is CASTRGQAPRGYGYTF. CDR3 DNA sequence: TGTGCCAGCACGAGAGGACAGGCCCCTAGGGGGTATGGCTACACCTTC. The chain employs TRBV28 and TRBJ1-2, with 7 bases lining up with TRBD1. The CDR3 loop spans 16 amino acids. V shed 7 bases and J 5 bases; nucleotides not matched to a gene: 16. Germline CDR1 is MDHEN and CDR2 is SYDVKM.

The V and J genes are TRBV19 and TRBJ2-1; 7 bases are shared with TRBD2. CDR1 and CDR2 from the germline V gene are LNHDA and SQIVND (reference sequence). CDR3 length: 15 residues. V shed 7 bases, J shed 5 bases, and the junction held 11 bases outside the gene matches. CDR3 in DNA: TGTGCCAGTAACCCATGGGGAGCGGGAAACAATGAGCAGTTCTTC. Translating it yields CASNPWGAGNNEQFF.